Listed below are T cell receptor beta chains from one sample, sequenced in a study of metastatic and nonmetastatic thyroid tumors. With MiXCR, TCRdb reprocessed the PCR reads. The sample comprises about 82,000 clones, under 15% of which are singletons, and approximately 10% rests with the top ten. Sequencing input: tumor tissue. The receptors come from a female donor with papillary thyroid cancer or a benign thyroid nodule (not recorded which). Some clones in this sample may be carry-over from other donors' samples. Each CDR3 is given with its conserved first and last residue. A D gene is named only where the DNA matches it firmly. Expanded clones get a size class; other rows say once, few or many, or leave the size out.

D: .
V: TRBV7-6
size: many
J: TRBJ2-1
DNA: TGTGCCAGCAGCTCTTATGGGAATGAGCAGTTCTTC
CDR3: CASSSYGNEQFF

D: .
V: TRBV3-1
size: medium-sized
J: TRBJ1-2
DNA: TGTGCCAGCAGCCGAAGGGGGGGTTCTAACTATGGCTACACCTTC
CDR3: CASSRRGGSNYGYTF

D: TRBD2
V: TRBV3-1
size: many
J: TRBJ2-1
DNA: TGTGCCAGCAGCCTAGCGGGAGCTGGGAATGAGCAGTTCTTC
CDR3: CASSLAGAGNEQFF

D: TRBD1
V: TRBV5-5
size: once
J: TRBJ1-5
DNA: TGTGCCAGCAGCGAGGATCGACAGGGAAACAATCAGCCCCAGCATTTT
CDR3: CASSEDRQGNNQPQHF

D: .
V: TRBV29-1
size: .
J: TRBJ2-5
DNA: TGCAGCGCCGGTACGGACGGAAAGACCCAGTACTTC
CDR3: CSAGTDGKTQYF

D: .
V: TRBV28
size: many
J: TRBJ2-4
DNA: TGTGCCAGCAGTTTACAAGGAAGGCTAACCAAAAACATTCAGTACTTC
CDR3: CASSLQGRLTKNIQYF

D: TRBD1
V: TRBV20-1
size: many
J: TRBJ2-7
DNA: TGCAGTGCTAGGCAGGCCGGGACAGGGCCTTATGGGCAGTACTTC
CDR3: CSARQAGTGPYGQYF

D: .
V: TRBV20-1
size: many
J: TRBJ1-2
DNA: TGCAGTGCTAGAGATGAGGGGCGTGACTATGGCTACACCTTC
CDR3: CSARDEGRDYGYTF

D: TRBD1
V: TRBV5-1
size: many
J: TRBJ2-7
DNA: TGCGCCAGCGGACAGGGGAACTACGAGCAGTACTTC
CDR3: CASGQGNYEQYF

D: .
V: TRBV7-9
size: many
J: TRBJ1-2
DNA: TGTGCCAGCAGCCCGGGACACGTCGCTGGCTACACCTTC
CDR3: CASSPGHVAGYTF

D: TRBD2
V: TRBV20-1
size: many
J: TRBJ2-1
DNA: TGCAGTGCTAGGGGAGCACGACTAGCGGCTCACAATGAGCAGTTCTTC
CDR3: CSARGARLAAHNEQFF

D: .
V: TRBV5-1
size: many
J: TRBJ1-1
DNA: TGCGCCAGCAGCTCCCCCCACGGGGCAGGAGGGACTGAAGCTTTCTTT
CDR3: CASSSPHGAGGTEAFF

D: .
V: TRBV7-9
size: many
J: TRBJ2-3
DNA: TGTGCCAGCAGCTTACCAGCGGTGACTAGCACAGATACGCAGTATTTT
CDR3: CASSLPAVTSTDTQYF

D: TRBD2
V: TRBV19
size: few
J: TRBJ2-1
DNA: TGTGCCATCCACTCACCTAGACTAGCGGGCACTGAGCAGTTCTTC
CDR3: CAIHSPRLAGTEQFF

D: TRBD1
V: TRBV6-2/TRBV6-3
size: many
J: TRBJ2-7
DNA: TGTGCCAGCAGCCAGCCGACAGGGGGCCTTACCTACGAGCAGTACTTC
CDR3: CASSQPTGGLTYEQYF

D: .
V: TRBV11-2
size: many
J: TRBJ1-4
DNA: TGTGCCAGCAGCTTGAGTTTGGGGGGTCTTGAAAAACTGTTTTTT
CDR3: CASSLSLGGLEKLFF

D: .
V: TRBV3-1
size: .
J: TRBJ2-3
DNA: TGTGCCAGCAGCCCGGGACTCAGCACAGATACGCAGTATTTT
CDR3: CASSPGLSTDTQYF

D: .
V: TRBV7-2
size: many
J: TRBJ2-7
DNA: TGTGCCAGCAGCTTAGGAGGGGGACTTTACGAGCAGTACTTC
CDR3: CASSLGGGLYEQYF